Described below is a single T cell receptor beta chain sequence and its context. This entry comes from a study of blood T cell repertoires in COVID-19. The table came from immunoSEQ multiplex PCR; TCRdb's copy has only in-frame clones and leaves some out. Found here are 200,000 to 300,000 clones, approximately 91% of them singletons; the top ten hold around 2.6%. Seattle enrolled patients during active infection and tracked them longitudinally. This receptor was taken from a person aged 18-30 years with COVID-19, enrolled during active disease. Sequencing used peripheral blood.

The CDR3 region is CASSPSRGTDTQYF. CDR3 DNA sequence: TGCGCCAGCAGCCCCTCCCGGGGCACAGATACGCAGTATTTT. V gene TRBV5-1 combines with J gene TRBJ2-3; no clear D. Trimming shortened V by 4 bases and J by 1 base, and 10 bases separated the two germline ends. Germline V CDR1 and CDR2: SGHRS, YFSETQ. The CDR3 loop spans 14 amino acids.